The clone carrying this T cell receptor (beta chain) was detected a few times. The data belong to a study of OX40 agonist ivuxolimab in advanced cancers. In germline, CDR1 is MNHNS, CDR2 SASEGT. V was shortened by 2 bases and J by 5 bases, with 7 bases between the two germline ends. This CDR3 spans 13 amino acids. Here immunoSEQ multiplex PCR was the method, and the copy in TCRdb shows in-frame clones only, minus some. The top ten clones hold over 1% of a sample with approximately 63,000 clones, roughly 85% of them seen once. This chain connects TRBV6-1 to TRBJ1-5; the D is unclear. Here the sequenced sample was CD4+ or CD8+ T cells sorted from blood, taken in a trial of the OX40 agonist ivuxolimab. This TCR was recovered from an adult with an advanced solid tumor such as melanoma, head and neck, liver or kidney cancer. The CDR3 loop is CASSEKAYQPQHF. The CDR3 DNA reads as TGTGCCAGCAGTGAAAAGGCTTATCAGCCCCAGCATTTT.